The next 31 T cell receptor beta chains were all read from a single sample in a study of cytomegalovirus exposure and HLA in healthy donors. TCRdb's table, derived via immunoSEQ multiplex PCR, lists solely in-frame clones and lacks some. The sample has some 170,000 clones; approximately 89% are singletons. Specimen: PBMCs. The receptors were sampled from a man younger than 30 in good health and CMV-seropositive.

V gene TRBV4-2 combines with J gene TRBJ2-5; 12 nucleotides align to TRBD2. CDR1 is LGHNA, CDR2 YNFKEQ, per germline. Trimming cost V 0 bases and J 5 bases; bases outside gene matches: 10. CDR3 length equals 18 residues. DNA of the CDR3: TGTGCCAGCAGCCAAGATCCCTCGACTAGCGGGAGATCGGAGACCCAGTACTTC. Amino acids: CASSQDPSTSGRSETQYF.

This chain links TRBV6-1 with TRBJ2-7; D might be TRBD1 (6 bases). This CDR3 contains 13 residues. From germline, CDR1 is MNHNS and CDR2 SASEGT. Trimming pared 4 bases from V and 3 bases from J, leaving 10 bases between. The DNA of the CDR3 is TGTGCCAGCAGTGTTGGACAGTACTACGAGCAGTACTTC. It codes for CASSVGQYYEQYF.

This clone has only one observation. The chain links TRBV12-2 to TRBJ2-7; the D call in the table, TRBD2, was not verified against the DNA. TRBV12-2 is a listed pseudogene. This CDR3 contains 15 residues. DNA of the CDR3: TGTGCAAGTCGCCGCGGACTAGCGGTATCTTGCGAGCAGTACTTC. It specifies CASRRGLAVSCEQYF.

The V call is TRBV4-3, the J call TRBJ1-1; tentative D call: TRBD1 (5 bases). Germline lookup yields CDR1 LGHNA and CDR2 YSLEER. The CDR3 loop spans 15 amino acids. V lost 0 bases and J 5 bases, leaving 13 bases between the germline ends. Written as DNA, the CDR3 is TGCGCCAGCAGCCAAGATCGGGGGTACCCAACTGAAGCTTTCTTT. Protein sequence: CASSQDRGYPTEAFF.

This sequence joins TRBV25-1 and TRBJ2-2; TRBD1 aligns across 8 bases. This CDR3 has 16 residues. Germline-derived CDR1 and CDR2 are MGHDK and SYGVNS. Trimming removed 3 bases from V and 5 bases from J; junction bases left unmatched: 8. CDR3 sequence (DNA): TGTGCCAGCAGTGAGGAGAGGACAGGGACGACCGGGGAGCTGTTTTTT. Its protein product is CASSEERTGTTGELFF.

This CDR3 is CASSQVGRGNQPQHF. The CDR3 DNA reads as TGTGCCAGCAGCCAAGTTGGTAGGGGAAATCAGCCCCAGCATTTT. The V gene is TRBV4-2, the J gene TRBJ1-5, with D maybe TRBD1 (5 bases). The CDR3 is 15 amino acids. The germline CDR1 and CDR2 sequences are LGHNA and YNFKEQ. Trimming shortened V by 1 base and J by 4 bases, and 11 bases separated the two germline ends.

The CDR3 spells CATNLRRGLYTF. The DNA for the CDR3 is TGTGCCACCAACCTTCGAAGGGGGCTTTACACCTTC. The chain has TRBV15 and TRBJ1-2, with 7 bases fitting TRBD1. The CDR3 runs to 12 residues. CDR1 LNHNV and CDR2 YYDKDF come from the germline V gene (reference sequence). The junction had 10 bases not matched to a gene; V was cut back by 7 bases and J by 11 bases. The whole variable domain, remainder taken from reference TRBV15 and TRBJ1-2, is DAMVIQNPRYQVTQFGKPVTLSCSQTLNHNVMYWYQQKSSQAPKLLFHYYDKDFNNEADTPDNFQSRRPNTSFCFLDIRSPGLGDTAMYLCATNLRRGLYTFGSGTRLTVV.

The chain is built from TRBV28 and TRBJ2-7; tentatively, D is TRBD2 (6 bases). The V end lost 6 bases, the J end lost 3 bases, and 30 bases lay between the germline ends. The CDR3 is 19 residues long. Germline assignment: CDR1 MDHEN and CDR2 SYDVKM. CDR3 loop: CASSKPWGVGPVDFYEQYF. The DNA of the CDR3 is TGTGCCAGCAGCAAACCTTGGGGGGTCGGCCCTGTGGATTTCTACGAGCAGTACTTC.

CDR3 loop: CASSPQGALDTEAFF. Written as DNA, the CDR3 is TGTGCCAGCTCACCACAGGGGGCGCTGGACACTGAAGCTTTCTTT. The rearrangement uses TRBV18 and TRBJ1-1; 7 positions agree with TRBD1. CDR1 is KGHSH, CDR2 LQKENI, per germline. J was trimmed by 3 bases and V by 1 base; bases with no gene match: 5. The CDR3 is 15 amino acids. Filled out from reference TRBV18 and TRBJ1-1, the complete variable domain reads NAGVMQNPRHLVRRRGQEARLRCSPMKGHSHVYWYRQLPEEGLKFMVYLQKENIIDESGMPKERFSAEFPKEGPSILRIQQVVRGDSAAYFCASSPQGALDTEAFFGQGTRLTVV.

This chain uses TRBV5-6 with TRBJ1-2, with D possibly matching TRBD1 (5 bases). Trimming shortened V by 4 bases and J by 4 bases, and 17 bases separated the two germline ends. CDR1 and CDR2 (germline): SGHDT, YYEEEE. The CDR3 covers 15 residues. CDR3 sequence (DNA): TGTGCCAGCAGCCCGGGGAGGGGAAATGTCTATGGCTACACCTTC. It encodes CASSPGRGNVYGYTF. Variable domain in full (rest from reference TRBV5-6 and TRBJ1-2): DAGVTQSPTHLIKTRGQQVTLRCSPKSGHDTVSWYQQALGQGPQFIFQYYEEEERQRGNFPDRFSGHQFPNYSSELNVNALLLGDSALYLCASSPGRGNVYGYTFGSGTRLTVV.

The rearrangement links TRBV12-1 to TRBJ2-1; TRBD2, as called in the table, went unchecked against the DNA. TRBV12-1 corresponds to a pseudogene. CDR3 size: 15 residues. The CDR3 protein is CASSPPSGSYNEQFF. CDR3 nucleotides: TGTGCCAGCAGCCCTCCTAGCGGGAGCTACAATGAGCAGTTCTTC.

The CDR3, as DNA: TGTGCCATCAGTGAGGTCTGGCACCACTATGGCTACACCTTC. This sequence encodes CAISEVWHHYGYTF. The chain carries TRBV10-3 and TRBJ1-2, with unresolved D. The CDR3 has 14 amino acids. Germline CDR1 is ENHRY and CDR2 is SYGVKD. Trimming left V 2 bases short and J 3 bases short, with 10 bases between.

The chain recombines TRBV4-2 with TRBJ1-1, with TRBD1 identical over 8 bases. The germline gives CDR1 LGHNA, CDR2 YNFKEQ. CDR3 length equals 15 residues. V gave up 4 bases and J gave up 1 base; unmatched junction bases: 5. The CDR3 sequence: CASSLGQGPNTEAFF. CDR3 DNA sequence: TGTGCCAGCAGCCTCGGACAGGGTCCGAACACTGAAGCTTTCTTT.

The chain is built from TRBV13 and TRBJ2-7; the match to TRBD2 covers 11 bases. The V gene's germline CDR1 is PRHDT and CDR2 FYEKMQ (reference sequence). V trimming: 5 bases; J trimming: 0 bases; junction bases outside the gene matches: 9. There are 17 residues in the CDR3. The CDR3 reads CASSPGTSGRSSYEQYF. CDR3 DNA: TGTGCCAGCAGCCCCGGGACTAGCGGTAGAAGCTCCTACGAGCAGTACTTC.

The chain is built from TRBV4-2 and TRBJ2-1; TRBD2 agrees at 16 bases. The J segment lost 7 bases and the V segment lost 4 bases, leaving 7 bases of the junction unmatched. Germline V gene sequence: CDR1 LGHNA, CDR2 YNFKEQ. The CDR3 is 17 amino acids. The CDR3 DNA is TGTGCCAGCAGCCCCCGGGGGACTAGCGGGAGGGGTAATGAGCAGTTCTTC. Amino acids: CASSPRGTSGRGNEQFF.

This clone was seen only once. The chain is built from TRBV27 and TRBJ2-7, with D possibly being TRBD1 (7 bases). Germline V CDR1 and CDR2: MNHEY, SMNVEV (reference sequence). This CDR3 region has 14 residues. V was clipped by 3 bases and J by 6 bases, with 15 bases between them. The CDR3 nucleotides are TGTGCCAGCAGTTTGCGGGGACAGTCGTCCGAGCAGTACTTC. Translation: CASSLRGQSSEQYF.

The J gene is TRBJ1-5, the V gene TRBV19; D unresolved. The germline CDR1 and CDR2 sequences are LNHDA and SQIVND (reference sequence). The CDR3 has 15 amino acids. The V end was cut by 6 bases, the J end by 1 base, with 13 bases between. The CDR3 DNA sequence: TGTGCCAGTAGCCTGGCGGGAGGAAGCAATCAGCCCCAGCATTTT. This gives the protein CASSLAGGSNQPQHF. Full variable domain (rest looked up from reference TRBV19 and TRBJ1-5): DGGITQSPKYLFRKEGQNVTLSCEQNLNHDAMYWYRQDPGQGLRLIYYSQIVNDFQKGDIAEGYSVSREKKESFPLTVTSAQKNPTAFYLCASSLAGGSNQPQHFGDGTRLSIL.

The J gene is TRBJ2-1, the V gene TRBV2; 9 bases map to TRBD1. Per the germline V gene, CDR1 is SNHLY and CDR2 is FYNNEI. The V gene end was trimmed by 7 bases and the J gene end by 9 bases; junction bases not matched to a gene: 7. The CDR3 runs 13 residues. In DNA form, the CDR3 reads TGTGCCAGCATCCAGGACAGGGGTACTGAGCAGTTCTTC. Translation: CASIQDRGTEQFF.

V is TRBV10-3 and J is TRBJ2-7; 7 bases are a match to TRBD1. CDR3 length: 16 amino acids. J gave up 2 bases and V 3 bases, and 10 bases lay outside the gene matches. Per the germline V gene, CDR1 is ENHRY and CDR2 is SYGVKD. Here the CDR3 DNA reads TGTGCCATCAGTGAAGGGACAGCTTCCTACACCTACGAGCAGTACTTC. As protein: CAISEGTASYTYEQYF.

The CDR3 here is CASSPEAVLPYEQYF. The CDR3 nucleotides read TGTGCCAGCAGCCCGGAAGCGGTCCTACCCTACGAGCAGTACTTC. The rearrangement uses TRBV5-5 and TRBJ2-7; D perhaps matches TRBD2 (5 bases). The V end lost 4 bases, the J end lost 2 bases, and 16 bases lay between the germline ends. This CDR3 contains 15 residues. Germline V gene sequence: CDR1 SGHKS, CDR2 YYEKEE (reference sequence).

This chain links TRBV19 with TRBJ2-7, with D possibly TRBD1 on 6 matching bases. The CDR3 consists of 13 residues. Trimming cost V 8 bases and J 0 bases, with 11 bases left between them. Per the germline V gene, CDR1 is LNHDA and CDR2 is SQIVND (reference sequence). CDR3 residues: CASVGQSSYEQYF. The CDR3 DNA reads as TGTGCCAGTGTCGGACAGAGCTCCTACGAGCAGTACTTC.

The chain is built from TRBV30 and TRBJ1-1; D perhaps matches TRBD1 (6 bases). Looked up from germline, CDR1 is GTSNPN and CDR2 is SVGIG (reference sequence). V lost 0 bases, J lost 4 bases, and 12 bases lay in between. This CDR3 is 14 amino acids long. CDR3 in DNA: TGTGCCTGGAGTGTATGGGGGGGGCGCACTGAAGCTTTCTTT. It codes for CAWSVWGGRTEAFF.

The genes are TRBV13 and TRBJ1-2, with D hard to call. V lost 5 bases, J lost 6 bases, and 13 bases lay in between. The length of the CDR3 is 13 residues. Germline values: CDR1 PRHDT, CDR2 FYEKMQ (reference sequence). The CDR3 coding sequence is TGTGCCAGCAGCGAGGGATGGTCGGATGGCTACACCTTC. This translates into CASSEGWSDGYTF.

CDR3 in DNA: TGTGCCAGCAGCTTTACACAGGGGCCGACGGAGGAGCTGTTTTTT. This translates into CASSFTQGPTEELFF. V is TRBV7-6 and J is TRBJ2-2; TRBD1 aligns across 7 bases. The CDR3 runs to 15 residues. The trim removed 3 bases at V and 10 bases at J, leaving 11 bases unmatched. Germline V gene sequence: CDR1 SGHVS, CDR2 FNYEAQ.

CDR3 residues: CASSRWAGTNTEAFF. The CDR3 coding sequence is TGTGCCAGCAGCCGTTGGGCGGGTACGAACACTGAAGCTTTCTTT. The chain has TRBV7-9 and TRBJ1-1; D is unresolved. The V end lost 5 bases, the J end lost 1 base, and 14 bases lay between the germline ends. In germline, CDR1 is SEHNR, CDR2 FQNEAQ (reference sequence). CDR3 length: 15 amino acids. Based on the CDR3 plus reference TRBV7-9 and TRBJ1-1, the full variable domain is DTGVSQNPRHKITKRGQNVTFRCDPISEHNRLYWYRQTLGQGPEFLTYFQNEAQLEKSRLLSDRFSAERPKGSFSTLEIQRTEQGDSAMYLCASSRWAGTNTEAFFGQGTRLTVV.

V and J are TRBV19 and TRBJ2-1; D remains ambiguous. CDR1 is LNHDA and CDR2 is SQIVND in the germline V gene (reference sequence). Trimming took off 5 bases at V and 4 bases at J, with 9 bases between the two ends. The CDR3 spans 13 residues. CDR3 DNA: TGTGCCAGTAGTGATCTCGGTTACAATGAGCAGTTCTTC. Protein product: CASSDLGYNEQFF.

The V call is TRBV4-2, the J call TRBJ2-3; 7 nucleotides match TRBD1. Germline assignment: CDR1 LGHNA and CDR2 YNFKEQ. The CDR3 extends over 20 amino acids. The ends lost 2 bases at V and 0 bases at J; junction bases unmatched: 17. CDR3 loop: CASSQRGRGFYLPSTDTQYF. The CDR3 bases are TGTGCCAGCAGCCAACGGGGCAGGGGGTTCTACCTTCCTAGCACAGATACGCAGTATTTT.

The chain is built from TRBV4-2 and TRBJ1-1; no clear D gene. The CDR3 spans 13 residues. Germline V gene data show CDR1 as LGHNA and CDR2 as YNFKEQ. Trimming shortened V by 4 bases and J by 3 bases, and 9 bases separated the two germline ends. The CDR3 DNA sequence: TGTGCCAGCAGCCCCAGACGGGACACTGAAGCTTTCTTT. It codes for CASSPRRDTEAFF.

This CDR3 is CASSFLSRDDYGYTF. In nucleotides, the CDR3 is TGCGCCAGCAGCTTTTTATCCAGGGATGACTATGGCTACACCTTC. The chain recombines TRBV5-1 with TRBJ1-2, with D possibly TRBD1 on 5 matching bases. The V gene's germline CDR1 is SGHRS and CDR2 YFSETQ. Trimming shortened V by 2 bases and J by 3 bases, and 14 bases separated the two germline ends. There are 15 residues in the CDR3.

V usage is TRBV2 and J usage is TRBJ2-3; the D gene is possibly TRBD1 (6 bases). V gave up 3 bases and J gave up 10 bases, with 11 bases separating them. Germline V gene lookup returns CDR1 SNHLY and CDR2 FYNNEI. The CDR3 runs to 12 residues. Here the CDR3 DNA reads TGTGCCAGCAGTGACAGGGGAGAAGCGCAGTATTTT. Amino acid sequence: CASSDRGEAQYF. The whole variable domain, filled in from reference TRBV2 and TRBJ2-3, reads EPEVTQTPSHQVTQMGQEVILRCVPISNHLYFYWYRQILGQKVEFLVSFYNNEISEKSEIFDDQFSVERPDGSNFTLKIRSTKLEDSAMYFCASSDRGEAQYFGPGTRLTVL.

The chain carries TRBV6-1 and TRBJ2-3; TRBD2 matches at 8 bases. Trimming at V came to 4 bases and at J to 1 base, leaving 7 bases not matched to a gene. Germline V lookup: CDR1 MNHNS, CDR2 SASEGT. The CDR3 loop spans 16 amino acids. The CDR3 nucleotides are TGTGCCAGCAGTGTTCGGGGGGGACGGGGCACAGATACGCAGTATTTT. Translated, it gives CASSVRGGRGTDTQYF.